Listed below are T cell receptor beta chains from one sample, sequenced in a study of blood T cell repertoires in COVID-19. Profiling relied on immunoSEQ multiplex PCR, and the TCRdb table lists in-frame clones only, not all of them. The table lists about 130,000 clones, around 88% of them singletons. Sequencing was carried out using peripheral blood. These receptor sequences come from a man in his fifties or sixties with acute or convalescent COVID-19. CDR3s include the opening cysteine and the closing phenylalanine or tryptophan. D genes are given only for firm matches. Rows may omit the clone size; those that give it use once, few, many or a size class.

.	TRBV5-1	.	TRBJ1-1	TGCGCCAGCAGCTTGGCCAGGGTTGACGGTGAAGCTTTCTTT	CASSLARVDGEAFF
.	TRBV19	.	TRBJ1-4	TGTGCCAGTAGTTTGCAGGGTTCGGCTAATGAAAAACTGTTTTTT	CASSLQGSANEKLFF
.	TRBV5-1	.	TRBJ2-7	TGCGCCAGCAGCTTGGAGGCTAGCGACCTATACGAGCAGTACTTC	CASSLEASDLYEQYF
.	TRBV27	.	TRBJ1-1	TGTGCCAGCAGTTTTAAAACTCTTAGGGGGTCTGAAGCTTTCTTT	CASSFKTLRGSEAFF
.	TRBV12-3/TRBV12-4	TRBD2	TRBJ2-5	TGTGCCAGCAGTAGACAGCGGGGAGAGACCCAGTACTTC	CASSRQRGETQYF
.	TRBV28	.	TRBJ1-2	TGTGCCAGCACCATCCCGGGGTACTATGGCTACACCTTC	CASTIPGYYGYTF
.	TRBV12-3/TRBV12-4	.	TRBJ2-3	TGTGCCAGCAGCCCCGGGAGAGATACGCAGTATTTT	CASSPGRDTQYF
.	TRBV5-1	.	TRBJ1-6	TGCGCCAGCAGCTTGGGCAGGGAAAGGAAGGGATCACCCCTCCACTTT	CASSLGRERKGSPLHF
.	TRBV27	.	TRBJ1-1	TGTGCCAGCAGTAGGGGGGGGGCGAAGAACACTGAAGCTTTCTTT	CASSRGGAKNTEAFF
.	TRBV5-1	.	TRBJ1-1	TGCGCCAGCAGCTTACAGGGTGGGAACACTGAAGCTTTCTTT	CASSLQGGNTEAFF
.	TRBV2	TRBD2	TRBJ2-4	TGTGCCAGCAGTGTTCCGGGGAGGGCAAACATTCAGTACTTC	CASSVPGRANIQYF
few	TRBV13	TRBD1	TRBJ2-3	TGTGCCAGCAGCGGGCGACAGGGTTCAGATACGCAGTATTTT	CASSGRQGSDTQYF
.	TRBV18	.	TRBJ1-5	TGTGCCAGCTCGCTCGACAGAAATCAGCCCCAGCATTTT	CASSLDRNQPQHF
.	TRBV6-1	.	TRBJ1-2	TGTGCCAGCAGTGAACCCAGGGGAAACTATGGCTACACCTTC	CASSEPRGNYGYTF
.	TRBV5-1	TRBD1	TRBJ1-1	TGCGCCAGCTCGGGACAGCAGAACACTGAAGCTTTCTTT	CASSGQQNTEAFF
.	TRBV3-1/TRBV3-2	.	TRBJ1-2	TGTGCCAGCAGCAGGACAACTAACTATGGCTACACCTTC	CASSRTTNYGYTF
.	TRBV5-4	TRBD1	TRBJ2-2	TGTGCCAGCAGCCGCGATCGGGACAGGGGTAGCGGGGAGCTGTTTTTT	CASSRDRDRGSGELFF
.	TRBV30	.	TRBJ2-2	TGTGCCTCCCCCGGGGTACTGAACACCGGGGAGCTGTTTTTT	CASPGVLNTGELFF
.	TRBV11-2	TRBD1	TRBJ2-1	TGTGCCAGCAGCTTAACTGGTGGGACAGGGTCCCATGAGCAGTTCTTC	CASSLTGGTGSHEQFF
.	TRBV7-2	.	TRBJ2-1	TGTGCCAGCAGCTTAGACAGAATTGTCTATGAGCAGTTCTTC	CASSLDRIVYEQFF
.	TRBV4-1	.	TRBJ1-1	TGCGCCAGCAGCCAAGATGACACAGCCTACACTGAAGCTTTCTTT	CASSQDDTAYTEAFF
.	TRBV5-1	.	TRBJ2-5	TGCGCCAGCAGCCCCAAGATAGCGGAGCAAGAGACCCAGTACTTC	CASSPKIAEQETQYF
.	TRBV11-1	.	TRBJ1-1	TGTGCCAGCAGCTTCCTCGCGGGGAACACTGAAGCTTTCTTT	CASSFLAGNTEAFF